This TCR beta chain was obtained from a study of blood T cell repertoires in COVID-19. Study summary: Nucleic acid was either cDNA or gDNA, and it came from T cells, B-cell-depleted T cells, or PBMCs.

This clone has only a few counts. V was pared by 5 bases and J by 0 bases, with 1 base of the junction left unmatched. Germline V gene sequence: CDR1 MNHEY, CDR2 SVGEGT. The CDR3 length is 14 residues. The authors' processing: Amplification of reference gene primers was used by the study to estimate nucleated cell counts. This table comes from immunoSEQ multiplex PCR, and its TCRdb copy is limited to in-frame clones, with some not included. Clone size and V and J calls were adopted from that table, with D and trimming inferred from the DNA. This sample yields about 40,000 clones, of which 88% are seen a single time; 7% to 9% belongs to the top ten.

This TCR was recovered from a woman between 70 and 85 years old with acute or convalescent COVID-19. The V gene is TRBV6-2 or TRBV6-3, the J gene TRBJ2-7; 10 bases are shared with TRBD2. Material for sequencing was peripheral blood. In nucleotides, the CDR3 is TGTGCCAGCAGTACTAGCGGGAACTCCTACGAGCAGTACGTC. It codes for CASSTSGNSYEQYV.